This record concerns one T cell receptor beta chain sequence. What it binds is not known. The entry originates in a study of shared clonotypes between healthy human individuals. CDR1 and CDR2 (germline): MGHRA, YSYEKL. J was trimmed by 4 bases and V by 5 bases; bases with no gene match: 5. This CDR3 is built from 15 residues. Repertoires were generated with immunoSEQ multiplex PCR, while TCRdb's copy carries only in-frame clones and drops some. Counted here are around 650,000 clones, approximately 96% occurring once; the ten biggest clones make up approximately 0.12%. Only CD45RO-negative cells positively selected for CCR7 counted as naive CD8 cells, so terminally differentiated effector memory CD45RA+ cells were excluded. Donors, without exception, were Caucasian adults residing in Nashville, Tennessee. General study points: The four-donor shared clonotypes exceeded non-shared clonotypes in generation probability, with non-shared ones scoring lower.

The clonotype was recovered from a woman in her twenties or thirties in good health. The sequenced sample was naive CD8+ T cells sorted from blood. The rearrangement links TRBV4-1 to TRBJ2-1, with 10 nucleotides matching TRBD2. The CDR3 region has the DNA TGCGCCAGCAGCACGGGACTAGCGAGTTACAATGAGCAGTTCTTC. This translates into CASSTGLASYNEQFF.